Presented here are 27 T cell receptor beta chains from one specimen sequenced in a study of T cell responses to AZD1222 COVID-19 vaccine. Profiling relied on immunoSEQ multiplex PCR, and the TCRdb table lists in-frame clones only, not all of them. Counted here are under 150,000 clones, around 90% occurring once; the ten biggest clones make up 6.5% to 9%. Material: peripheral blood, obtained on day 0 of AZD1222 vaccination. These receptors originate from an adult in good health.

CDR3 in DNA: TGTGCCAGCAGCTTAGGAACAGGGACCTGGAGCAATCAGCCCCAGCATTTT. Translation: CASSLGTGTWSNQPQHF. The chain combines TRBV7-8 with TRBJ1-5; D might be TRBD1 (6 bases). Between the trimmed V and J ends, which lost 1 base and 1 base, there was a span of 14 bases. The CDR3 loop spans 17 amino acids. Germline-derived CDR1 and CDR2 are SGHVS and FQNEAQ. Based on the CDR3 plus reference TRBV7-8 and TRBJ1-5, the full variable domain is GAGVSQSPRYKVAKRGQDVALRCDPISGHVSLFWYQQALGQGPEFLTYFQNEAQLDKSGLPSDRFFAERPEGSVSTLKIQRTQQEDSAVYLCASSLGTGTWSNQPQHFGDGTRLSIL.

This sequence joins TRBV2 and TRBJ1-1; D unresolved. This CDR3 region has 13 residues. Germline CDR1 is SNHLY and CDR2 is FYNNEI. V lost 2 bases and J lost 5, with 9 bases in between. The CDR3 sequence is CASSEISGTEAFF. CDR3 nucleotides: TGTGCCAGCAGTGAAATTAGTGGGACTGAAGCTTTCTTT.

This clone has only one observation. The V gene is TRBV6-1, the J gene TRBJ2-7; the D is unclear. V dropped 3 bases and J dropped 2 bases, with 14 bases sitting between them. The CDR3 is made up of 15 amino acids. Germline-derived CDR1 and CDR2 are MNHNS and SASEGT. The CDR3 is CASSDSGLSPYEQYF. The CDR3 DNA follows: TGTGCCAGCAGTGATTCGGGTCTATCCCCCTACGAGCAGTACTTC.

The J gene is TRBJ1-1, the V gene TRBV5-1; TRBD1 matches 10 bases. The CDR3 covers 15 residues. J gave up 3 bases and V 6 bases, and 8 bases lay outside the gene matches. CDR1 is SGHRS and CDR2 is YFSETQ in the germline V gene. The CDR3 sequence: CASNDPGQGYTEAFF. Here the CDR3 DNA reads TGCGCCAGCAACGATCCGGGACAGGGGTACACTGAAGCTTTCTTT.

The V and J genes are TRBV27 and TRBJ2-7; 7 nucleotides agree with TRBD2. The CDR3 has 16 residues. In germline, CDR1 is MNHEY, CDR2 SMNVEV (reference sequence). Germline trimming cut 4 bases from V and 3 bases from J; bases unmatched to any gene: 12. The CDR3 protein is CASSSIGGRLSYEQYF. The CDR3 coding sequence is TGTGCCAGCAGTTCTATCGGGGGGAGGTTGAGCTACGAGCAGTACTTC.

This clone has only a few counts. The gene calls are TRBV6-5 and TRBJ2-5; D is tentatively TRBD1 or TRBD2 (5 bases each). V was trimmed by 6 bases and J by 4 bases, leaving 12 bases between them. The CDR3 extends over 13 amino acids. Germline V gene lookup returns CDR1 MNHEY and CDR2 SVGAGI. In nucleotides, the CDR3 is TGTGCCAGCAGAAACCAGGGACCAGAGACCCAGTACTTC. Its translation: CASRNQGPETQYF.

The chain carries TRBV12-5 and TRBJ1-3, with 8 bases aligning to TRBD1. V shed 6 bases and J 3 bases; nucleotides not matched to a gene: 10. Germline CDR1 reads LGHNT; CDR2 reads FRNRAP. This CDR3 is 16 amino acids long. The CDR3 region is CASGPPTGAIGNTIYF. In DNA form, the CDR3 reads TGTGCTAGTGGCCCACCGACAGGGGCGATTGGAAACACCATATATTTT.

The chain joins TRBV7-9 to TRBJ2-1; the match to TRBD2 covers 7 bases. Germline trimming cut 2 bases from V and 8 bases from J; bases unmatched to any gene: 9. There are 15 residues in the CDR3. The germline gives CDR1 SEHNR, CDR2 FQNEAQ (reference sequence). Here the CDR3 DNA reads TGTGCCAGCAGCTTAACAGGACTAGTTCTGCATGAGCAGTTCTTC. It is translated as CASSLTGLVLHEQFF.

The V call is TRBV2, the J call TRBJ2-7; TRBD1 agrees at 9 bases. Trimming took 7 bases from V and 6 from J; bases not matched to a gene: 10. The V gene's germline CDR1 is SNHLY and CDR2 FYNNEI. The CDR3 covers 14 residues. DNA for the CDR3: TGTGCCAGCACCTACAGGGGGCAATGGGGCGAGCAGTACTTC. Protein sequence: CASTYRGQWGEQYF.

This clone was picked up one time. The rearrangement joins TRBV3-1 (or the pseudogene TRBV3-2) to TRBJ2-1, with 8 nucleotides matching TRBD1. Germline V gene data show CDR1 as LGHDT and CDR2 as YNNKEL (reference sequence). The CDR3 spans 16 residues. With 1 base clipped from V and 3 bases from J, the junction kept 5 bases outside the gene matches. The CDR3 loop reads CASSQVGTGDYNEQFF. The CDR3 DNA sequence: TGTGCCAGCAGCCAAGTGGGGACAGGTGACTACAATGAGCAGTTCTTC.

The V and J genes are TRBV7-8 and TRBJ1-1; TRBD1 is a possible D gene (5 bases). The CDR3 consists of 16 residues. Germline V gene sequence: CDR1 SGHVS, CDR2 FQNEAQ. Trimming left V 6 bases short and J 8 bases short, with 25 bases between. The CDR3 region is CASRDSFRGTQAEAFF. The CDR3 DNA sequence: TGTGCCAGCAGAGATTCATTTAGGGGCACTCAGGCCGAAGCTTTCTTT. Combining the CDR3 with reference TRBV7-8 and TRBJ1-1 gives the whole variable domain GAGVSQSPRYKVAKRGQDVALRCDPISGHVSLFWYQQALGQGPEFLTYFQNEAQLDKSGLPSDRFFAERPEGSVSTLKIQRTQQEDSAVYLCASRDSFRGTQAEAFFGQGTRLTVV.

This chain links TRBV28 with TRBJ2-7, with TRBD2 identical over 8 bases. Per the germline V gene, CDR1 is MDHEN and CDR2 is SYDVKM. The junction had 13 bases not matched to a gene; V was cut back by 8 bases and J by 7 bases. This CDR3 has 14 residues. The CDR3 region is CASRTSGPVGEQYF. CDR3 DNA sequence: TGTGCCAGCCGCACTAGCGGCCCAGTTGGGGAGCAGTACTTC.

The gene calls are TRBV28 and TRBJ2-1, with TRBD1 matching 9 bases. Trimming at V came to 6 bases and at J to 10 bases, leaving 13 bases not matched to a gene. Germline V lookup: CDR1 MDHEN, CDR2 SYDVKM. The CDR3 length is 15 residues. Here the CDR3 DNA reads TGTGCCAGCAGGGGAGGCGGGACAGGGATGGGGGAGCAGTTCTTC. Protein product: CASRGGGTGMGEQFF.

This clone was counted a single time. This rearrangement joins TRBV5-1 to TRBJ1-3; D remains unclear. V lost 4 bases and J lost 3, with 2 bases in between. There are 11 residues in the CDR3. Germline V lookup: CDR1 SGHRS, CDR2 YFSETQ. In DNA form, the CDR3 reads TGCGCCAGCAGCGATGGAAACACCATATATTTT. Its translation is CASSDGNTIYF.

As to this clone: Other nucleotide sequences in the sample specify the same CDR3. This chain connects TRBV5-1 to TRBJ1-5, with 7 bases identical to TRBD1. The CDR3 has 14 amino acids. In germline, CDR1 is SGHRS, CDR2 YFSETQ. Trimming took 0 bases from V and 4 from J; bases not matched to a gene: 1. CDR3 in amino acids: CASSLGTGNQPQHF. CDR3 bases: TGCGCCAGCAGCTTGGGGACAGGTAATCAGCCCCAGCATTTT.

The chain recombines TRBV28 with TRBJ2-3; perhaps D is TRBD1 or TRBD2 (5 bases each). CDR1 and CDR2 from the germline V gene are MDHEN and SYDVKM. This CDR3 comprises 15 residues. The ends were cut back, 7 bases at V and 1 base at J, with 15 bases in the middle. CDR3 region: CASIVGTDRTDTQYF. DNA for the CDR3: TGTGCCAGCATCGTTGGGACCGACCGCACAGATACGCAGTATTTT.

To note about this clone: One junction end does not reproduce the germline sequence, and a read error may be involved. The CDR3 DNA reads TGTGCCTGCAGGGTCCTTAGCAATCAGCCCCAGCATTTT. This sequence encodes CACRVLSNQPQHF. The rearrangement uses TRBV28 and TRBJ1-5; TRBD1 is a possible D gene (5 bases). CDR1 and CDR2 from the germline V gene are MDHEN and SYDVKM. The length of the CDR3 is 13 residues. The entire variable domain, with the rest obtained from reference TRBV28 and TRBJ1-5, is as follows: DVKVTQSSRYLVKRTGEKVFLECVQDMDHENMFWYRQDPGLGLRLIYFSYDVKMKEKGDIPEGYSVSREKKERFSLILESASTNQTSMYLCACRVLSNQPQHFGDGTRLSIL.

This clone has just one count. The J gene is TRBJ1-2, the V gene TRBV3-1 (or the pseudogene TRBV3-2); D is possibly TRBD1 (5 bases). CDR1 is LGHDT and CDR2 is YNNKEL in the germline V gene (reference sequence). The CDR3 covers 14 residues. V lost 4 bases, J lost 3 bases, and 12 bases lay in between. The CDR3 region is CASSLNEGDYGYTF. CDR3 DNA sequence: TGTGCCAGCAGCCTCAACGAAGGGGACTATGGCTACACCTTC.

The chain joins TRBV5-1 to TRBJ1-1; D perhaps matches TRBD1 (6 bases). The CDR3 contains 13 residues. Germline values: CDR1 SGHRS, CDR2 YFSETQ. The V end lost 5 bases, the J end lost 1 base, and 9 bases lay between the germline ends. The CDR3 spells CASRETGNTEAFF. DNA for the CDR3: TGCGCCAGCAGAGAGACAGGGAACACTGAAGCTTTCTTT.

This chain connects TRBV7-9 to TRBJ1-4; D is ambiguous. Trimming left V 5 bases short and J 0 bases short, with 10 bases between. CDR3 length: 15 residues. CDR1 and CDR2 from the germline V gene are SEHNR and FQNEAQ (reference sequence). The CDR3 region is CASSRGGATNEKLFF. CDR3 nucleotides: TGTGCCAGCAGCCGCGGCGGGGCAACTAATGAAAAACTGTTTTTT.

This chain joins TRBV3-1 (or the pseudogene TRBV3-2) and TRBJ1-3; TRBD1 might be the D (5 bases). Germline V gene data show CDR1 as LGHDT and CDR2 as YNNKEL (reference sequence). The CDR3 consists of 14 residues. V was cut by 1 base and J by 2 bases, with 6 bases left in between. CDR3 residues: CASSQGGPGNTIYF. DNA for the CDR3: TGTGCCAGCAGCCAAGGGGGCCCTGGAAACACCATATATTTT.

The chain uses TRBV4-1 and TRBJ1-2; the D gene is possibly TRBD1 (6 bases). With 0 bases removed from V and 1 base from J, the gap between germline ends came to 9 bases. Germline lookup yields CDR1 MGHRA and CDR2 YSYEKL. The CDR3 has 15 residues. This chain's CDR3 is CASSQDRGGNYGYTF. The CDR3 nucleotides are TGCGCCAGCAGCCAAGATCGAGGGGGTAACTATGGCTACACCTTC.

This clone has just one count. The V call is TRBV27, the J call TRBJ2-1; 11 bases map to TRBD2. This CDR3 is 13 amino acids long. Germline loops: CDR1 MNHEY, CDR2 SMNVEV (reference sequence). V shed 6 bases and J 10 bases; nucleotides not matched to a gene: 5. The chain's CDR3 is CASRVRTSGEQFF. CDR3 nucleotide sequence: TGTGCCAGCAGGGTCCGGACTAGCGGGGAGCAGTTCTTC.

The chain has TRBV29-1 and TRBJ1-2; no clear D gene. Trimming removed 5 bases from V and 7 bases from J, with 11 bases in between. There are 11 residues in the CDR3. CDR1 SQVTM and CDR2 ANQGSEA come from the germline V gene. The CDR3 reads CSVWDLGGYTF. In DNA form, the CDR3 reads TGCAGCGTTTGGGATCTGGGTGGCTACACCTTC.

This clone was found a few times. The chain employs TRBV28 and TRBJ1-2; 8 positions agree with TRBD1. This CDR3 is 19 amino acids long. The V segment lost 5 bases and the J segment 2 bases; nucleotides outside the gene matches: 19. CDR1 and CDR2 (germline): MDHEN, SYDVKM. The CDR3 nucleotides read TGTGCCAGCAGTCGAAGGGTAGGAACCCGGGACAGGAGAAACTATGGCTACACCTTC. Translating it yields CASSRRVGTRDRRNYGYTF.

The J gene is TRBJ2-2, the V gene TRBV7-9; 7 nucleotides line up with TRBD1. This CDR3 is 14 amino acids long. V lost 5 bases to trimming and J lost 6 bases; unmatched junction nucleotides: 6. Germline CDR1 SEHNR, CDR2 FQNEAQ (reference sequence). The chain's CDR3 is CASSPWTGPGELFF. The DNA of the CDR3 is TGTGCCAGCAGCCCTTGGACAGGCCCCGGGGAGCTGTTTTTT.

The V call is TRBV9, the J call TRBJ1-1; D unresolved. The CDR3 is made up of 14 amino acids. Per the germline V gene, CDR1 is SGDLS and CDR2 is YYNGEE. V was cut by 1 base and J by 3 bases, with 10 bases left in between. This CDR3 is CASSVQVVDTEAFF. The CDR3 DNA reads TGTGCCAGCAGCGTACAGGTAGTCGACACTGAAGCTTTCTTT.